This is a list of T cell receptor beta chains from one sample in a study of cytomegalovirus exposure and HLA in healthy donors. Assay used: immunoSEQ multiplex PCR; TCRdb lists only in-frame clones, some missing. The sample has about 130,000 clones, 89% seen once; the top ten hold about 2%. Sequencing used PBMCs. The source is a woman in her late teens or twenties in good health and CMV-seronegative. Both conserved end residues are part of each CDR3. A D gene is named only where the DNA matches it firmly. Some rows have no size entry. The others give once, few or many, or a class for an expanded clone.

- | - | TRBJ1-4 | TRBV18 | CASSSGIATNEKLFF | TGTGCCAGCTCATCAGGGATCGCAACTAATGAAAAACTGTTTTTT
- | - | TRBJ1-2 | TRBV6-6 | CASSLTHDAGYTF | TGTGCCAGCAGCCTGACTCATGACGCTGGCTACACCTTC
- | TRBD1 | TRBJ1-5 | TRBV7-8 | CASSLARDSYNQPQHF | TGTGCCAGCAGCTTAGCCCGGGACAGTTACAATCAGCCCCAGCATTTT
- | TRBD1 | TRBJ2-7 | TRBV28 | CASSLAGGRYEQYF | TGTGCCAGCAGTTTAGCAGGGGGCCGATACGAGCAGTACTTC
- | TRBD1 | TRBJ2-7 | TRBV5-4 | CASSSRGLEQYF | TGTGCCAGCAGCTCCAGGGGGCTCGAGCAGTACTTC
- | - | TRBJ2-3 | TRBV19 | CASSITVASGTDTQYF | TGTGCCAGTAGTATAACCGTGGCTAGCGGCACAGATACGCAGTATTTT
- | TRBD1 | TRBJ2-1 | TRBV29-1 | CSVVGSGDRGHSYNEQFF | TGCAGCGTTGTAGGCTCTGGGGACAGGGGACACTCCTACAATGAGCAGTTCTTC
- | - | TRBJ1-1 | TRBV28 | CASSSRGRRSPEAFF | TGTGCCAGCAGTTCCCGAGGCAGACGTTCCCCTGAAGCTTTCTTT
- | - | TRBJ2-3 | TRBV4-2 | CASSQDWPLADTQYF | TGTGCCAGCAGCCAAGATTGGCCTCTGGCAGATACGCAGTATTTT
- | TRBD2 | TRBJ2-3 | TRBV7-2 | CASSLFLAGGPGDTQYF | TGTGCCAGCAGCTTGTTCTTAGCGGGAGGGCCCGGAGATACGCAGTATTTT
few | - | TRBJ2-7 | TRBV5-1 | CASSSRTSTHEQYF | TGCGCCAGCAGTTCCAGGACTTCTACCCACGAGCAGTACTTC
- | - | TRBJ1-4 | TRBV18 | CASSRGTNEKLFF | TGTGCCAGCTCAAGGGGTACTAATGAAAAACTGTTTTTT
- | - | TRBJ2-1 | TRBV11-2 | CASSSGSGSYNEQFF | TGTGCCAGCAGCTCCGGTAGCGGCTCCTACAATGAGCAGTTCTTC
- | - | TRBJ1-5 | TRBV2 | CASSGQGINQPQHF | TGTGCCAGCAGTGGGCAGGGAATCAATCAGCCCCAGCATTTT
- | - | TRBJ2-1 | TRBV28 | CASSPRLGTNEQFF | TGTGCCAGCAGCCCCAGACTAGGTACCAATGAGCAGTTCTTC
- | - | TRBJ2-7 | TRBV18 | CASSPRGAAYEQYF | TGTGCCAGCTCGCCCCGGGGGGCAGCCTACGAGCAGTACTTC
- | - | TRBJ2-2 | TRBV7-3 | CASSLFVSGELFF | TGTGCCAGCAGCTTATTTGTCTCCGGGGAGCTGTTTTTT
- | TRBD1 | TRBJ1-2 | TRBV29-1 | CSVLDRENYGYTF | TGCAGCGTTCTCGACAGGGAGAACTATGGCTACACCTTC
- | - | TRBJ2-1 | TRBV5-1 | CASSLAGTDDEQFF | TGCGCCAGCAGCTTGGCCGGGACTGACGATGAGCAGTTCTTC
few | - | TRBJ1-2 | TRBV4-1 | CASSLVTGNNYGYTF | TGCGCCAGCAGCCTTGTAACAGGGAACAACTATGGCTACACCTTC
- | - | TRBJ2-1 | TRBV21-1 | CASSKSPGLAGGGYNEQFF | TGTGCCAGCAGCAAATCACCAGGACTAGCGGGAGGGGGGTACAATGAGCAGTTCTTC
- | TRBD2 | TRBJ2-1 | TRBV11-2 | CASSRTGGGNNEQFF | TGTGCCAGCAGCCGGACTGGCGGGGGGAACAATGAGCAGTTCTTC
- | - | TRBJ2-5 | TRBV30 | CAWSVEAAQETQYF | TGTGCCTGGAGTGTGGAAGCGGCCCAAGAGACCCAGTACTTC
- | - | TRBJ2-1 | TRBV11-3 | CASSLRTNLYNEQFF | TGTGCCAGCAGCTTAAGGACTAACCTTTACAATGAGCAGTTCTTC
- | TRBD2 | TRBJ2-5 | TRBV28 | CASSHQREGWETQYF | TGTGCCAGCAGCCATCAGCGGGAGGGGTGGGAGACCCAGTACTTC
- | - | TRBJ2-7 | TRBV21-1 | CASSNRWGTASYEQYF | TGTGCCAGCAGCAATCGGTGGGGGACTGCCTCCTACGAGCAGTACTTC
- | - | TRBJ1-2 | TRBV30 | CAWSDTGNYGYTF | TGTGCCTGGAGTGACACAGGGAACTATGGCTACACCTTC
- | - | TRBJ1-1 | TRBV6-5 | CASSNGQGTEAFF | TGTGCCAGCAGTAACGGTCAGGGGACTGAAGCTTTCTTT
- | TRBD1 | TRBJ2-5 | TRBV5-1 | CASSYWTGGETQYF | TGCGCCAGCAGCTACTGGACAGGGGGAGAGACCCAGTACTTC
- | - | TRBJ2-7 | TRBV7-2 | CASSRLQGNEQYF | TGTGCCAGCAGCAGACTCCAGGGGAACGAGCAGTACTTC
- | - | TRBJ1-1 | TRBV11-3 | CASRQGGTEAFF | TGTGCCAGCAGACAAGGGGGAACTGAAGCTTTCTTT
- | TRBD1 | TRBJ2-7 | TRBV11-3 | CATLDRVTYEQYF | TGTGCCACCCTAGACAGGGTCACCTACGAGCAGTACTTC
few | TRBD1 | TRBJ2-7 | TRBV28 | CASSGTGGEQYF | TGTGCCAGCAGTGGGACAGGGGGCGAGCAGTACTTC
- | - | TRBJ2-7 | TRBV1 | CTSSQGRWAIPYEQYF | TGCACCAGCAGCCAAGGCCGGTGGGCGATCCCCTACGAGCAGTACTTC
- | - | TRBJ2-1 | TRBV27 | CASSLRGEQFF | TGTGCCAGCAGTTTACGGGGTGAGCAGTTCTTC
- | - | TRBJ2-7 | TRBV28 | CASSFGGNHEQYF | TGTGCCAGCAGTTTCGGAGGTAACCACGAGCAGTACTTC
- | TRBD2 | TRBJ2-1 | TRBV11-3 | CASITSGRDNEQFF | TGTGCCAGCATCACTAGCGGGAGGGATAATGAGCAGTTCTTC
- | - | TRBJ2-7 | TRBV19 | CASRGRDLYEQYF | TGTGCCAGTAGGGGAAGGGACTTGTACGAGCAGTACTTC
- | - | TRBJ2-2 | TRBV5-4 | CAHEAPTGELFF | TGTGCCCACGAGGCACCCACCGGGGAGCTGTTTTTT
- | TRBD1 | TRBJ1-5 | TRBV19 | CASSTQGDQPQHF | TGTGCCAGTAGTACACAGGGGGATCAGCCCCAGCATTTT
- | TRBD2 | TRBJ2-1 | TRBV18 | CASSPPRGGTYNEQFF | TGTGCCAGCTCACCACCGCGGGGGGGGACTTACAATGAGCAGTTCTTC
- | TRBD1 | TRBJ1-5 | TRBV5-6 | CASSLGTGLGQPQHF | TGTGCCAGCAGCTTAGGGACAGGGTTGGGTCAGCCCCAGCATTTT
- | - | TRBJ2-2 | TRBV4-1 | CASSQATGHTGELFF | TGCGCCAGCAGCCAGGCCACAGGTCACACCGGGGAGCTGTTTTTT
- | - | TRBJ2-7 | TRBV7-2 | CASSLALQYEQYF | TGTGCCAGCAGCTTAGCGCTGCAGTACGAGCAGTACTTC
- | TRBD2 | TRBJ2-7 | TRBV7-9 | CASSSPGLAGDEQYF | TGTGCCAGCAGCTCACCGGGACTAGCGGGAGACGAGCAGTACTTC
- | TRBD2 | TRBJ2-7 | TRBV5-6 | CASSLGGLVEEQYF | TGTGCCAGCAGCTTGGGGGGACTAGTGGAGGAGCAGTACTTC
- | - | TRBJ2-7 | TRBV18 | CASSKTFYEQYF | TGTGCCAGCTCAAAGACATTCTACGAGCAGTACTTC
once | - | TRBJ1-1 | TRBV10-2 | CASSAGYTEAFF | TGCGCCAGCAGTGCAGGTTACACTGAAGCTTTCTTT
- | TRBD2 | TRBJ2-5 | TRBV5-1 | CASSLLAGQETQYF | TGCGCCAGCAGCTTACTAGCGGGCCAAGAGACCCAGTACTTC
once | TRBD1 | TRBJ1-3 | TRBV5-4 | CASSSNPQGSSGNTIYF | TGTGCCAGCAGCTCTAACCCACAGGGGTCCTCTGGAAACACCATATATTTT
- | - | TRBJ1-4 | TRBV2 | CASTEEGATNEKLFF | TGTGCCAGCACCGAAGAGGGTGCAACTAATGAAAAACTGTTTTTT
once | - | TRBJ1-1 | TRBV29-1 | CSASPAGVGGTEAFF | TGCAGCGCTTCACCGGCGGGGGTCGGGGGTACTGAAGCTTTCTTT
- | - | TRBJ2-7 | TRBV27 | CASTQGSEQYF | TGTGCCAGCACACAGGGATCCGAGCAGTACTTC
- | - | TRBJ1-1 | TRBV30 | CAWSVLGSGDAEAFF | TGTGCCTGGAGTGTACTGGGCAGCGGGGACGCTGAAGCTTTCTTT
- | TRBD1 | TRBJ2-3 | TRBV18 | CASHGRAGGPDTQYF | TGTGCCAGCCACGGACGGGCAGGGGGACCAGATACGCAGTATTTT
- | - | TRBJ1-2 | TRBV13 | CASSLGLQGDGYGYTF | TGTGCCAGCAGTCTGGGACTACAGGGTGACGGCTATGGCTACACCTTC
- | - | TRBJ2-7 | TRBV5-4 | CASSFKGTSSYEQYF | TGTGCCAGCAGCTTTAAAGGGACTTCCTCCTACGAGCAGTACTTC
- | - | TRBJ2-2 | TRBV18 | CASSPWTDTGELFF | TGTGCCAGCTCACCCTGGACAGACACCGGGGAGCTGTTTTTT
few | - | TRBJ2-5 | TRBV11-2 | CASSLIYPLQETQYF | TGTGCCAGCAGCTTAATCTACCCCCTTCAAGAGACCCAGTACTTC
- | - | TRBJ1-5 | TRBV2 | CASSGGLGELSNQPQHF | TGTGCCAGCAGCGGGGGTCTGGGGGAGCTAAGCAATCAGCCCCAGCATTTT